The rows below give T cell receptor beta chains drawn from one sample of a study of cytomegalovirus exposure and HLA in healthy donors. This table comes from immunoSEQ multiplex PCR, and its TCRdb copy is limited to in-frame clones, with some not included. Of 90,000 to 100,000 clones in the sample, roughly 10% are singletons; the top ten hold about 4.7%. The specimen was PBMCs. The receptors were sampled from a man over 45 in good health and CMV-seropositive. The CDR3 runs from the conserved cysteine through the conserved F or W. A D gene is named only where the DNA matches it firmly. The size entry is marked missing in some rows and otherwise reads once, few, many or a size class.

DNA: TGTGCCAGCAGCTTTTTGTTAAACACCGGGGAGCTGTTTTTT
CDR3: CASSFLLNTGELFF
J: TRBJ2-2
size: few
length: 14
D: -
V: TRBV11-1

DNA: TGTGCCAGCAGTTTATCGGGGAGTACTAACTATGGCTACACCTTC
CDR3: CASSLSGSTNYGYTF
J: TRBJ1-2
size: few
length: 15
D: -
V: TRBV28

DNA: TGCGCCAGCAGCCAAGGGAGACTAGTGGTATCCTACAATGAGCAGTTCTTC
CDR3: CASSQGRLVVSYNEQFF
J: TRBJ2-1
size: few
length: 17
D: -
V: TRBV4-1

DNA: TGTGCCAGCAGTTCCCCGGGAGATTATAGCAATCAGCCCCAGCATTTT
CDR3: CASSSPGDYSNQPQHF
J: TRBJ1-5
size: few
length: 16
D: -
V: TRBV28

DNA: TGTGCCAGCAGGGGGACAGGCCAAGAGACCCAGTACTTC
CDR3: CASRGTGQETQYF
J: TRBJ2-5
size: -
length: 13
D: TRBD1
V: TRBV6-5

DNA: TGTGCCAGCAGGCCTGACAGGTACAATGAGCAGTTCTTC
CDR3: CASRPDRYNEQFF
J: TRBJ2-1
size: -
length: 13
D: -
V: TRBV7-9

DNA: TGTGCCAGCAGCTTAGATCAAGCCAGGGGAGGGGAAAAACTGTTTTTT
CDR3: CASSLDQARGGEKLFF
J: TRBJ1-4
size: few
length: 16
D: -
V: TRBV11-2

DNA: TGTGCCAGCAGCTTAGCGCGCGACGGAGGGCAAGAGACCCAGTACTTC
CDR3: CASSLARDGGQETQYF
J: TRBJ2-5
size: -
length: 16
D: -
V: TRBV7-9

DNA: TGTGCCTGGAGTCTGGGACAGGCGGTAGGGACCCAGTACTTC
CDR3: CAWSLGQAVGTQYF
J: TRBJ2-5
size: few
length: 14
D: TRBD1
V: TRBV30

DNA: TGTGCCAGCGCCACGGGCCGGGACAGGGGCCGGGGTAGGCATCAGCCCCAGCATTTT
CDR3: CASATGRDRGRGRHQPQHF
J: TRBJ1-5
size: -
length: 19
D: -
V: TRBV21-1

DNA: TGCGCCAGCAGCTTGGGGGGACAGGGGGCCTATGGCTACACCTTC
CDR3: CASSLGGQGAYGYTF
J: TRBJ1-2
size: few
length: 15
D: TRBD1
V: TRBV5-1

DNA: TGTGCCTGGAGTGTGGTAGGGGCCTCAAATACGCAGTATTTT
CDR3: CAWSVVGASNTQYF
J: TRBJ2-3
size: -
length: 14
D: -
V: TRBV30

DNA: TGTGCCAGCAGTCGGGACAGGGGGCGCGGAGGCTACACCTTC
CDR3: CASSRDRGRGGYTF
J: TRBJ1-2
size: few
length: 14
D: TRBD1
V: TRBV6-5

DNA: TGCGCCAGCAGCGCGCGGGGGTACGATGGCTACACCTTC
CDR3: CASSARGYDGYTF
J: TRBJ1-2
size: few
length: 13
D: -
V: TRBV5-1

DNA: TGTGCCAGCAGACTCAAGGGGGCGAACACTGAAGCTTTCTTT
CDR3: CASRLKGANTEAFF
J: TRBJ1-1
size: few
length: 14
D: TRBD1
V: TRBV6-5

DNA: TGTGCCAGCAGAAACGGACAGGGCAACTATGGCTACACCTTC
CDR3: CASRNGQGNYGYTF
J: TRBJ1-2
size: -
length: 14
D: TRBD1
V: TRBV6-6

DNA: TGTGCCAGCCCACCCCCGGGACAGGGGGCGTTTGAGACCCAGTACTTC
CDR3: CASPPPGQGAFETQYF
J: TRBJ2-5
size: -
length: 16
D: TRBD1
V: TRBV28

DNA: TGTGCCAGCAGCCAAGATCGATTCAGCGAGCAGTACTTC
CDR3: CASSQDRFSEQYF
J: TRBJ2-7
size: -
length: 13
D: -
V: TRBV4-2

DNA: TGTGCCAGCAGTTACAGCAGGGTTCAGCCCCAGCATTTT
CDR3: CASSYSRVQPQHF
J: TRBJ1-5
size: -
length: 13
D: -
V: TRBV6-5

DNA: TGTGCCAGCAGTTTTGACCGACAGGGTAATTCGAGGAGGGGCTACACCTTC
CDR3: CASSFDRQGNSRRGYTF
J: TRBJ1-2
size: few
length: 17
D: TRBD1
V: TRBV28

DNA: TGTGCCAGCAAAGCGGCAGGGGGCATGGGCCAAGAGACCCAGTACTTC
CDR3: CASKAAGGMGQETQYF
J: TRBJ2-5
size: -
length: 16
D: TRBD1
V: TRBV27

DNA: TGCGCCAGCAGCCGTTCGGCCTCACAGGGGAACACTGAAGCTTTCTTT
CDR3: CASSRSASQGNTEAFF
J: TRBJ1-1
size: -
length: 16
D: -
V: TRBV4-1

DNA: TGTGCCAGCAGTTTTGTGTGGGGACTAGCGGGAAATACGCAGTATTTT
CDR3: CASSFVWGLAGNTQYF
J: TRBJ2-3
size: few
length: 16
D: TRBD2
V: TRBV27

DNA: TGTGCCAGCTCGCATGAGGATCCGGGACTAGCGGGAGCGTCCAATGAGCAGTTCTTC
CDR3: CASSHEDPGLAGASNEQFF
J: TRBJ2-1
size: -
length: 19
D: TRBD2
V: TRBV18

DNA: TGTGCCAGCAGGGCCCTAGCGGCTAGCACAGATACGCAGTATTTT
CDR3: CASRALAASTDTQYF
J: TRBJ2-3
size: -
length: 15
D: TRBD2
V: TRBV6-1

DNA: TGTGCCAGCAGTTTTACAGGGGAAGGGAGCAATCAGCCCCAGCATTTT
CDR3: CASSFTGEGSNQPQHF
J: TRBJ1-5
size: few
length: 16
D: TRBD1
V: TRBV5-6

DNA: TGTGCCATCAGTGCCGGGACAGACCGTAATGAAAAACTGTTTTTT
CDR3: CAISAGTDRNEKLFF
J: TRBJ1-4
size: -
length: 15
D: TRBD1
V: TRBV10-3

DNA: TGTGCCACCAGCGGAAACGACAGGCTGGGGCAGCCCCAGCATTTT
CDR3: CATSGNDRLGQPQHF
J: TRBJ1-5
size: few
length: 15
D: -
V: TRBV15

DNA: TGTGCCAGCAGCACCGACACTGGACTAGCGGGACCCTACGAGCAGTACTTC
CDR3: CASSTDTGLAGPYEQYF
J: TRBJ2-7
size: -
length: 17
D: TRBD2
V: TRBV7-8

DNA: TGCAGCGTTGTCAGGGGGGATAACACTGAAGCTTTCTTT
CDR3: CSVVRGDNTEAFF
J: TRBJ1-1
size: -
length: 13
D: TRBD1
V: TRBV29-1

DNA: TGTGCCAGCAGTTTAGGTAGGGACAGGGGCTATAGCAATCAGCCCCAGCATTTT
CDR3: CASSLGRDRGYSNQPQHF
J: TRBJ1-5
size: few
length: 18
D: TRBD1
V: TRBV28

DNA: TGTGCCAGCTGGGGGGGGGCTTACTACGAGCAGTACTTC
CDR3: CASWGGAYYEQYF
J: TRBJ2-7
size: -
length: 13
D: -
V: TRBV28

DNA: TGTGCCAGCAGTTCCGGGACAGGGCGTGGCTACACCTTC
CDR3: CASSSGTGRGYTF
J: TRBJ1-2
size: -
length: 13
D: TRBD1
V: TRBV6-5

DNA: TGCAGCGTTGAGGGGGGCCTAGCGGGACGGGAAGAGACCCAGTACTTC
CDR3: CSVEGGLAGREETQYF
J: TRBJ2-5
size: few
length: 16
D: TRBD2
V: TRBV29-1

DNA: TGCGCCAGCAGTGTCGCACTAGCGGGGCACAATGAGCAGTTCTTC
CDR3: CASSVALAGHNEQFF
J: TRBJ2-1
size: -
length: 15
D: TRBD2
V: TRBV10-2

DNA: TGTGCCAGCAGCCGATATAAGACTAGCGGGGCGAACACCGGGGAGCTGTTTTTT
CDR3: CASSRYKTSGANTGELFF
J: TRBJ2-2
size: -
length: 18
D: TRBD2
V: TRBV5-4

DNA: TGTGCCAGCAGCTCGAGCGGGTCGGCCCAAGAGACCCAGTACTTC
CDR3: CASSSSGSAQETQYF
J: TRBJ2-5
size: -
length: 15
D: -
V: TRBV7-3

DNA: TGCAGCGTCCGACGGTATGACAGGGGTCGAACTGAAGCTTTCTTT
CDR3: CSVRRYDRGRTEAFF
J: TRBJ1-1
size: few
length: 15
D: TRBD1
V: TRBV29-1

DNA: TGTGCCAGCAGCTTGGACAGATCTGGAAACACCATATATTTT
CDR3: CASSLDRSGNTIYF
J: TRBJ1-3
size: -
length: 14
D: -
V: TRBV5-4

DNA: TGTGCCAGCAGTTCGGGACAGGGTCCCTATCAGCCCCAGCATTTT
CDR3: CASSSGQGPYQPQHF
J: TRBJ1-5
size: few
length: 15
D: TRBD1
V: TRBV27

DNA: TGTGCCACCGGGGTCGTGGGAGGAACCGGGGAGCTGTTTTTT
CDR3: CATGVVGGTGELFF
J: TRBJ2-2
size: -
length: 14
D: -
V: TRBV19

DNA: TGTGCCACCTCGACAGTTTATAATTCACCCCTCCACTTT
CDR3: CATSTVYNSPLHF
J: TRBJ1-6
size: few
length: 13
D: -
V: TRBV15

DNA: TGTGCCAGCTCACTTTCGACAGGGATGGGAACAGATACGCAGTATTTT
CDR3: CASSLSTGMGTDTQYF
J: TRBJ2-3
size: -
length: 16
D: TRBD1
V: TRBV18

DNA: TGTGCCAGCCGAAGGGGACAGGGAGCTGAAGCTTTCTTT
CDR3: CASRRGQGAEAFF
J: TRBJ1-1
size: few
length: 13
D: TRBD1
V: TRBV2

DNA: TGTGCCAGCAGTTCCCCCGGGACTAGCGGGAGTCGTCCTTGCGACTTC
CDR3: CASSSPGTSGSRPCDF
J: TRBJ2-7
size: few
length: 16
D: TRBD2
V: TRBV28

DNA: TGTGCCAGTAGTATAACTAGCGGGAGAATGGCGTCCTACAATGAGCAGTTCTTC
CDR3: CASSITSGRMASYNEQFF
J: TRBJ2-1
size: few
length: 18
D: TRBD2
V: TRBV19

DNA: TGTGCCAGCAGTCCCTGGGCGACAGGGGGATTGAACACTGAAGCTTTCTTT
CDR3: CASSPWATGGLNTEAFF
J: TRBJ1-1
size: -
length: 17
D: TRBD1
V: TRBV28

DNA: TGTGCCAGCAGTTTCACAGGGGGGGATTCACCCCTCCACTTT
CDR3: CASSFTGGDSPLHF
J: TRBJ1-6
size: few
length: 14
D: TRBD1
V: TRBV27

DNA: TGTGCCAGCAGCTTAGTGGGACTAGGAGATACGCAGTATTTT
CDR3: CASSLVGLGDTQYF
J: TRBJ2-3
size: few
length: 14
D: TRBD2
V: TRBV11-3

DNA: TGTGCCATCAGTGACGCTAGCGGGGAGAACACCGGGGAGCTGTTTTTT
CDR3: CAISDASGENTGELFF
J: TRBJ2-2
size: -
length: 16
D: TRBD2
V: TRBV10-3

DNA: TGTGCCAGCAGGGACAGGGGAAACACTGAAGCTTTCTTT
CDR3: CASRDRGNTEAFF
J: TRBJ1-1
size: -
length: 13
D: TRBD1
V: TRBV6-1

DNA: TGTGCCAGCAGCCAAGGTGGGGAGTTGTCCCAGTACTTC
CDR3: CASSQGGELSQYF
J: TRBJ2-5
size: few
length: 13
D: -
V: TRBV4-2

DNA: TGTGCCAGCAGCTTGACTAGCGATGGGGAGCTGTTTTTT
CDR3: CASSLTSDGELFF
J: TRBJ2-2
size: -
length: 13
D: TRBD2
V: TRBV5-6

DNA: TGTGCCAGCAGTTTCCGGGGGGGACAGCCCTATGGCTACACCTTC
CDR3: CASSFRGGQPYGYTF
J: TRBJ1-2
size: -
length: 15
D: TRBD1
V: TRBV27

DNA: TGTGCCTGGACCTTGGGAGGGAACAATGAGCACTTCTTC
CDR3: CAWTLGGNNEHFF
J: TRBJ2-1
size: few
length: 13
D: TRBD2
V: TRBV30

DNA: TGTGCCAGCAGTGAAGGACAGGGTGGCTACACCTTC
CDR3: CASSEGQGGYTF
J: TRBJ1-2
size: -
length: 12
D: TRBD1
V: TRBV6-1

DNA: TGTGCCAGCAGCTCCGGACAGCACTATGGCTACACCTTC
CDR3: CASSSGQHYGYTF
J: TRBJ1-2
size: -
length: 13
D: -
V: TRBV28

DNA: TGTGCCAGCAGTTTGGCGGGACAGGGTGTTTACGAGCAGTACTTC
CDR3: CASSLAGQGVYEQYF
J: TRBJ2-7
size: few
length: 15
D: TRBD1
V: TRBV28